The TCR beta chain under discussion was sequenced for a study of siplizumab effects on memory and regulatory T cells. The study's findings and limits: No assignable naive or memory phenotype existed for roughly 80-97% of proliferating CD4+ or CD8+ clones. Solely a minor proportion of alloreactive clones could be assigned to unstimulated subsets.

Turning to this clone: As yet, its antigen is unknown.

V dropped 2 bases and J dropped 0 bases, with 14 bases sitting between them. From germline, CDR1 is SNHLY and CDR2 FYNNEI. This CDR3 is 17 amino acids long. Sequencing was performed with immunoSEQ multiplex PCR; in TCRdb, only in-frame clones are kept and a portion is missing. This sample has 100,000 or so clones; about 90% occur once, and the top ten carry approximately 2.7%. V gene TRBV2 combines with J gene TRBJ2-1, with D possibly being TRBD2 (6 bases). Sequencing was done on a sample of CD4+ T cells sorted from blood. The source is a human donor in good health. Some clones in this sample may be carry-over from other donors' samples. The CDR3 nucleotides are TGTGCCAGCAGTGAAACTAGCCGAATGAGCTCCTACAATGAGCAGTTCTTC. Its protein product is CASSETSRMSSYNEQFF.